This record covers a single TCR beta chain. This clonotype was picked up a small number of times. Its antigen is still unknown. No base quality information exists; no much larger clone differs at one position. The data are from a study of blood T cells in healthy people across ages (dated by TCRdb to the mid-2010s). As for the study more broadly: In model experiments, template switching captured about one uniquely barcoded TCR beta cDNA molecule for every two T cells. Using deep sequencing normalized with unique cDNA molecular identifiers, the study measured how TCR beta repertoire diversity changes with age. Donors were grouped into four age groups: young (average 16 years), middle-aged (around 39), aged (around 66) and long-lived (82). Using the same blood draw, the study looked at two additional independent replicas of 1 million unique cDNA reads for two donors, one aged 18 to 30 and the other aged 80 or older. Broader findings and caveats from the paper: A strong correlation was found between observed TCR beta diversity and the percentage of naive T cells measured by flow cytometry. As age increased, observed TCR beta diversity per million T cells dropped in a roughly linear way, and a significant reduction was already evident by age 40. Estimates of total diversity from one million sequenced T cells were regarded as lower bounds and underestimates. Conclusive comparison of naive and antigen-experienced compartments was prevented by the profiling of bulk unsorted PBMCs. Compared with the aged group, the long-lived group had more naive CD4+ T cells, fewer expanded clones and increased TCR diversity, a pattern suggesting age selection. The CMV infection status of donors was not known, potentially confounding age-related changes in expanded clonotypes.

The junction carries 7 bases between V and J, which are trimmed by 5 bases and 5 bases respectively. The CDR3 goes from the cysteine to the phenylalanine over 12 residues. Only the CDR3 DNA stays, 36 bases, in frame from base 1. The receptor library was made with 5' RACE. This sample was sequenced with an Illumina HiSeq 2500. A second PCR of about 6 to 11 cycles was performed with a sample-barcoded 5' primer and a J-beta primer mix. A template-switch 5' adaptor carrying 12 random nucleotides introduced a unique molecular identifier onto each TCR beta cDNA molecule. At least 3 million CDR3-containing paired-end reads were obtained from each sample. First-strand cDNA synthesis was performed from all RNA using the Mint cDNA synthesis kit, with priming by a TRBC-specific oligonucleotide. Following uracil-DNA glycosylase treatment, all cDNA underwent a first 18-cycle PCR with the universal primers M1SS and BC2_uni_R. On the study's bioinformatics: For normalization, 1 million high-quality reads were randomly selected from each sample, with every read carrying a distinct molecular identifier. Reads sharing molecular identifiers were discarded rather than binned into consensus sequences. MiTCR, with a Q25 quality threshold and the strictest error-elimination algorithm, was used for CDR3 identification, clonotype clustering and error correction. Lower-bound total TCR beta diversity was estimated with a nonparametric unseen species model using Euler transformation. The public reads were run again by TCRdb, first through fastp at Q25 and then through MiXCR, and only productive beta chains were kept. For every CDR3 protein sequence, its rows merge into one entry that carries the most common genes and DNA. The V and J calls and clone size are TCRdb's, not the authors'. For this sample the table gives approximately 490,000 distinct CDR3 sequences, of which about 24% were detected only once. The leading ten clones occupy roughly 9.4% of the sample.

Donors were a few dozen systemically healthy Caucasian individuals from Russia aged roughly 6 to 100 years. Ten milliliters of peripheral blood were drawn from each donor into EDTA-treated Vacutainer tubes. PBMCs were isolated by Ficoll-Paque density-gradient centrifugation, with at least 7 million obtained per sample. Trizol reagent was used to extract total RNA from PBMCs, with at least 6 micrograms per sample. Naive CD45RAhigh/CD27high T cell percentages were measured by flow cytometry on a PBMC aliquot from every donor. The same sample was also used in a study of T cells of mothers and their children. In that second paper, the authors write: Donors were nine systemically healthy Caucasian individuals: three mothers and their six children. cDNA synthesis used all of the extracted RNA, with approximately 1.6 ug of RNA in each 15 ul reaction. Sample barcodes and 2-4 random nucleotides were added via the M1S primer in the second PCR. More than 8.5 million TCR beta CDR3 reads were obtained from each mother, and some 3.2 million reads were obtained from each child. Thymic selection shapes the output of TCR recombination in a similar way in related and unrelated pairs, and inherited differences have a minor effect. Normalized repertoire overlap in related mother-child pairs was always slightly higher than in unrelated mother-child pairs, but the difference was never significant. With a sensitivity of roughly 93 clones per million clonotypes, no persistent microchimeric T cell clones were detected. In the study, deep NGS was used to compare the TCR beta repertoires of mothers and children, and features distinguishing related mother-child pairs from unrelated individuals were sought. Mothers averaged approximately 41 +/- 4 years of age and children averaged around 11 +/- 4 years. After adapter ligation was performed with NEBNext reagents, the libraries were sequenced on an Illumina HiSeq 2000 with 100+100 nt paired-end reads. To prevent cross-contamination, the mother and child libraries were prepared a month apart and were sequenced in separate runs. For each donor, between about 450,000 and 2,300,000 distinct TCR beta clonotypes were identified. Naive TCR beta clonotypes were estimated from low-frequency clonotypes matched to each donor's FACS-determined naive share, without sorting.

Sample: blood. The sequence was collected from a boy between 10 and 17 years old in good health. The sequence is built from TRBV12-3 or TRBV12-4 and TRBJ2-1; there is no confident call for the D gene. The CDR3 protein is CASSPTNNEQFF. The sequenced DNA: TGTGCCAGCAGTCCAACAAACAATGAGCAGTTCTTC.